This T cell receptor (beta chain) came from a study of blood T cell repertoires in COVID-19. As for the study in general: In each case, the material was cDNA or gDNA derived from T cells, B-cell-depleted T cells, or PBMCs.

Authors' analysis steps: By means of reference gene primer amplification, nucleated cell counts were estimated. Generated by immunoSEQ multiplex PCR, the TCRdb table keeps only in-frame clones and is missing some. V, J and clone size are those of that table, while D and trimming were read from the DNA. The table has 350,000 to 550,000 clones, about 89% seen once; the top ten hold around 4.5%. V lost 4 bases and J 3 bases, leaving 18 bases between the germline ends. This CDR3 has 16 amino acids. Per germline, CDR1 SGHVS and CDR2 FQNEAQ. The V gene is TRBV7-8, the J gene TRBJ2-5; D might be TRBD1 (6 bases). The material sequenced was peripheral blood. This TCR was recovered from a woman in her twenties or thirties with acute or convalescent COVID-19. This CDR3 reads CASSSNRVLREETQYF. CDR3 coding DNA: TGTGCCAGCAGCTCCAACAGGGTCTTACGGGAAGAGACCCAGTACTTC.